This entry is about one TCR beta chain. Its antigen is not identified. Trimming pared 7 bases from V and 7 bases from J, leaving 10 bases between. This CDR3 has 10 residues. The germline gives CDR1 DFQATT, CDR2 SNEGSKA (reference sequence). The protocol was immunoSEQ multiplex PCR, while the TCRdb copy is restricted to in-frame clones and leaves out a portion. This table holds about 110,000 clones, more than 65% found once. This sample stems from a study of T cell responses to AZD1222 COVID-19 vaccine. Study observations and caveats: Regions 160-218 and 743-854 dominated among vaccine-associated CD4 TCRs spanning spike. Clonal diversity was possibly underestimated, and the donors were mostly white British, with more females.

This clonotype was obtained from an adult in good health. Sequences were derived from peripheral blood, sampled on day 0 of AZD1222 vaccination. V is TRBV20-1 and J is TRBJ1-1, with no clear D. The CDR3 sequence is CSGGPLEAFF. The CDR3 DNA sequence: TGCAGTGGAGGACCACTTGAAGCTTTCTTT.